A single sample gave rise to the 24 T cell receptor beta chains below, sequenced in a study of regulatory T cells in long-lasting Graves disease. Time point in this sample: persistent/refractory GD, antithyroid drugs over 5 years with positive TRAb. With RNA extracted from PBMCs as input, the TCR library was made. For TCR beta, libraries came from iRepertoire HTBI primers and Arm-PCR of CDR3 regions. TCRdb itself ran the multiplex PCR reads through MiXCR, one entry per CDR3 protein. Counted here are 300,000 or so distinct CDR3 sequences, roughly a fifth occurring once; the ten biggest clones make up roughly 27%. Sequences were derived from peripheral blood mononuclear cells (PBMCs), sampled when the disease was refractory, from a patient treated with antithyroid drugs. The receptors originated from a female donor with Graves disease.

There are many counts of this clonotype. The junction does not match germline at one end; this may be a read error. This sequence joins TRBV20-1 and TRBJ1-2; TRBD1 matches at 7 bases. Germline V gene data show CDR1 as DFQATT and CDR2 as SNEGSKA (reference sequence). The CDR3 has 13 amino acids. In DNA form, the CDR3 reads TGCAGTGCTCGAATCACGGGACAGCCTACAGGGGCCTTC. This gives the protein CSARITGQPTGAF.

This clonotype was seen ten or more times. The CDR3 nucleotides read TGTGCCACCCTAGGACAGGGGGAGGACATTCAGTACTTC. It translates to CATLGQGEDIQYF. The genes are TRBV10-3 and TRBJ2-4; 10 positions match TRBD1. Germline values: CDR1 ENHRY, CDR2 SYGVKD. Unmatched junction bases numbered 8, after V lost 10 bases and J lost 8 bases. The CDR3 loop spans 13 amino acids.

The chain couples TRBV30 to TRBJ1-2; D is undetermined. Looked up from germline, CDR1 is GTSNPN and CDR2 is SVGIG (reference sequence). The CDR3 sequence is 12 residues long. Trimming stripped 8 bases from V and 2 bases from J, with 12 bases between. The CDR3 protein is CARLTLNYGYTF. CDR3 sequence (DNA): TGTGCCCGCCTAACACTCAACTATGGCTACACCTTC.

This chain links TRBV12-3 or TRBV12-4 with TRBJ2-3; D may match TRBD1 or TRBD2 (5 bases each). V lost 7 bases, J lost 2 bases, and 19 bases lay in between. This CDR3 spans 16 amino acids. The CDR3 bases are TGTGCCAGCACCCCTCAGTATGGGACCGCCACAGATACGCAGTATTTT. Protein sequence: CASTPQYGTATDTQYF.

V is TRBV30 and J is TRBJ1-5; tentatively, D is TRBD1 (6 bases). The V and J ends lost 3 bases and 6 bases respectively, with 9 bases between them. This CDR3 is 12 amino acids long. Germline V gives CDR1 GTSNPN, CDR2 SVGIG (reference sequence). The CDR3 spells CAWSRGAQPQHF. In nucleotides, the CDR3 is TGTGCCTGGAGCCGGGGGGCTCAGCCCCAGCATTTT.

The J gene is TRBJ2-1, the V gene TRBV20-1; 9 bases are a match to TRBD2. The CDR3 consists of 19 residues. CDR1 is DFQATT and CDR2 is SNEGSKA in the germline V gene (reference sequence). With V trimmed by 3 bases and J by 0 bases, 15 bases remained unmatched. The CDR3, as DNA: TGCAGTGCTAGGGGTGGGGGTAGCGGGAGTCACAGCTCCTACAATGAGCAGTTCTTC. It specifies CSARGGGSGSHSSYNEQFF.

This rearrangement joins TRBV7-2 to TRBJ2-5; possible D gene TRBD1, 5 bases. V lost 1 base to trimming and J lost 5 bases, with 14 bases between them. Germline CDR1 reads SGHTA; CDR2 reads FQGNSA. The CDR3 is 15 amino acids. CDR3 in amino acids: CASSLGGGLLETQYF. The CDR3 DNA sequence: TGTGCCAGCAGCTTAGGGGGCGGTCTACTGGAGACCCAGTACTTC.

This clonotype was seen many times. This chain links TRBV12-3 or TRBV12-4 with TRBJ1-2, with D hard to call. The CDR3 is 13 residues long. With 5 bases removed from V and 4 bases from J, the gap between germline ends came to 11 bases. CDR3 region: CASSLGSTYGYTF. Here the CDR3 DNA reads TGTGCCAGCAGTCTCGGCAGTACCTATGGCTACACCTTC.

This clonotype was detected ten times or more. The chain recombines TRBV6-1 with TRBJ2-7; 8 bases match TRBD1. From germline, CDR1 is MNHNS and CDR2 SASEGT. Unmatched junction bases numbered 13, after V lost 6 bases and J lost 3 bases. CDR3 length: 16 amino acids. CDR3 in amino acids: CASRDTGTGNNYEQYF. As DNA, the CDR3 is TGTGCCAGCAGAGATACCGGGACAGGCAACAACTACGAGCAGTACTTC.

The rearrangement joins TRBV7-2 to TRBJ1-3, with D unresolved. The CDR3 runs to 15 residues. The V gene's germline CDR1 is SGHTA and CDR2 FQGNSA. The V end was cut by 5 bases, the J end by 4 bases, with 15 bases between. The CDR3: CASSPPAARGNTIYF. The CDR3 DNA is TGTGCCAGCAGCCCCCCGGCTGCCCGAGGAAACACCATATATTTT. The whole variable domain, remainder taken from reference TRBV7-2 and TRBJ1-3, is GAGVSQSPSNKVTEKGKDVELRCDPISGHTALYWYRQSLGQGLEFLIYFQGNSAPDKSGLPSDRFSAERTGGSVSTLTIQRTQQEDSAVYLCASSPPAARGNTIYFGEGSWLTVV.

The sample holds many counts of this clonotype. The chain is built from TRBV30 and TRBJ2-7; TRBD1 matches 8 bases. The V segment lost 2 bases and the J segment 5 bases; nucleotides outside the gene matches: 11. From germline, CDR1 is GTSNPN and CDR2 SVGIG (reference sequence). The CDR3 is made up of 15 amino acids. CDR3 amino acids: CAWSPGQGPSDEQYF. As DNA, the CDR3 is TGTGCCTGGAGTCCCGGACAGGGCCCGTCCGACGAGCAGTACTTC.

The table lists this clonotype with many counts. This chain uses TRBV12-3 or TRBV12-4 with TRBJ1-1; D remains unclear. The V end was cut by 6 bases, the J end by 6 bases, with 17 bases between. The CDR3 is made up of 14 amino acids. The DNA of the CDR3 is TGTGCCAGCAGGGAGGAGGGAAGTCGTGCTGAAGCTTTCTTT. This translates into CASREEGSRAEAFF.

This chain uses TRBV7-2 with TRBJ1-5, with D unresolved. The CDR3 is 14 residues long. Germline CDR1 is SGHTA and CDR2 is FQGNSA. V was trimmed by 4 bases and J by 7 bases, leaving 14 bases between them. The CDR3 DNA sequence: TGTGCCAGCAGCTGGGGTTCGGGGAACCAGCCCCAGCATTTT. Translated: CASSWGSGNQPQHF.

DNA of the CDR3: TGTGCCAGCAGCAGAACAGGGATCGGCACTGAAGCTTTCTTT. Translated: CASSRTGIGTEAFF. The chain is built from TRBV9 and TRBJ1-1; maybe TRBD1 (6 bases). The CDR3 covers 14 residues. Germline V CDR1 and CDR2: SGDLS, YYNGEE. Trimming stripped 4 bases from V and 4 bases from J, with 14 bases between.

This clonotype was detected only a few times. The chain links TRBV5-6 to TRBJ1-2; a possible D gene is TRBD1 (5 bases). Germline lookup yields CDR1 SGHDT and CDR2 YYEEEE. Trimming removed 4 bases at V and 0 bases at J, with 13 bases between. The CDR3 is 15 amino acids. In DNA form, the CDR3 reads TGTGCCAGCAGCCCGGGGCCGGCGACTAACTATGGCTACACCTTC. Translation gives CASSPGPATNYGYTF.

This chain connects TRBV5-8 to TRBJ2-7; 7 bases line up with TRBD2. From germline, CDR1 is SGHTS and CDR2 YDEGEE. The length of the CDR3 is 13 residues. V shed 3 bases and J 7 bases; nucleotides not matched to a gene: 7. The CDR3, as DNA: TGTGCCAGCAGCTCGCGTCTCGGGGGGGAGCAGTACTTC. Translation: CASSSRLGGEQYF.

This clonotype was seen many times. The V and J genes are TRBV6-9 and TRBJ1-4; no clear D. This CDR3 contains 14 residues. The V and J ends lost 3 bases and 8 bases respectively, with 13 bases between them. Per the germline V gene, CDR1 is MNHGY and CDR2 is SVAAGI. The DNA of the CDR3 is TGTGCCAGCAGTTACGGTCGGGCCGGGGAAAAACTGTTTTTT. It is translated as CASSYGRAGEKLFF.

This clonotype was found many times. The gene calls are TRBV30 and TRBJ1-2; no reliable D call. The CDR3 totals 14 residues. Germline V CDR1 and CDR2: GTSNPN, SVGIG (reference sequence). V shed 1 base and J shed 4 bases, with 13 bases lying between them. CDR3 loop: CAWSGGVGPYGYTF. CDR3 in DNA: TGTGCCTGGAGTGGTGGCGTAGGCCCCTATGGCTACACCTTC.

This clonotype was picked up many times. The chain employs TRBV28 and TRBJ2-7; D unresolved. CDR1 is MDHEN and CDR2 is SYDVKM in the germline V gene. This CDR3 has 14 amino acids. Trimming shortened V by 6 bases and J by 0 bases, and 12 bases separated the two germline ends. Written as DNA, the CDR3 is TGTGCCAGCAGGTCGGGTTCTCTCTCCTACGAGCAGTACTTC. Amino acids: CASRSGSLSYEQYF.

V gene TRBV12-3 or TRBV12-4 combines with J gene TRBJ2-1, with no clear D. The V end lost 2 bases, the J end lost 2 bases, and 10 bases lay between the germline ends. The CDR3 is made up of 15 amino acids. CDR3 amino acids: CASSLLRVPYNEQFF. The CDR3 DNA reads TGTGCCAGCAGTTTATTACGGGTCCCCTACAATGAGCAGTTCTTC.

This clonotype was counted many times. This chain joins TRBV18 and TRBJ1-6, with a possible D match to TRBD1 (5 bases). CDR1 and CDR2 (germline): KGHSH, LQKENI. With 1 base removed from V and 8 bases from J, the gap between germline ends came to 9 bases. CDR3 length: 14 amino acids. The CDR3 region is CASSPQSRDSPLHF. The CDR3 DNA reads as TGTGCCAGCTCACCACAGAGCAGGGATTCACCCCTCCACTTT.

There are many counts of this clonotype. This chain links TRBV6-2 or TRBV6-3 with TRBJ1-6; tentative D call: TRBD1 (6 bases). V was pared by 8 bases and J by 4 bases, with 18 bases between. Germline-derived CDR1 and CDR2 are MNHEY and SVGEGT. The CDR3 length is 16 residues. CDR3 sequence (DNA): TGTGCCAGCCGGACGGCGGGGGGCGCGTATAATTCACCCCTCCACTTT. This translates into CASRTAGGAYNSPLHF.

The table lists this clonotype with a few counts. J is TRBJ1-5 and V is TRBV10-3; D is perhaps TRBD1 (5 bases). Looked up from germline, CDR1 is ENHRY and CDR2 is SYGVKD. The CDR3 is 14 residues long. Deletions cut 3 bases from V and 3 bases from J, with 9 bases between. CDR3: CAISERGSNQPQHF. CDR3 nucleotide sequence: TGTGCCATCAGTGAAAGGGGTTCCAATCAGCCCCAGCATTTT.

This clonotype was seen ten or more times. V and J are TRBV6-9 and TRBJ2-7; TRBD1 matches 7 bases. Germline V gene lookup returns CDR1 MNHGY and CDR2 SVAAGI. The CDR3 sequence is 13 residues long. J lost 2 bases, V lost 4 bases, and 2 bases had no gene match. The CDR3 is CASSSTGTYEQYF. In nucleotides, the CDR3 is TGTGCCAGCAGTTCGACAGGGACCTACGAGCAGTACTTC.